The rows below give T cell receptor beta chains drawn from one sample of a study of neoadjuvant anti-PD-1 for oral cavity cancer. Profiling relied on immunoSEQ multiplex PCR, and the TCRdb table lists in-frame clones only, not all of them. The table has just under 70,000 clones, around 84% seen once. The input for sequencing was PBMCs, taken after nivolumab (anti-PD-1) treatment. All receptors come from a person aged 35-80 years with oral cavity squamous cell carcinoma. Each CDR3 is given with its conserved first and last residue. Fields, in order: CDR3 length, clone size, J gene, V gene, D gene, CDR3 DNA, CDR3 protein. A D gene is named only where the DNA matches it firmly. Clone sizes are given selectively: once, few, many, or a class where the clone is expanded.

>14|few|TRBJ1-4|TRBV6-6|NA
TGTGCCAGCAACCTCTTGCAGGAAAGTGAAAAACTGTTTTTT
CASNLLQESEKLFF
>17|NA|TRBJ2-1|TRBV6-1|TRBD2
TGTGCCAGCAGTGAACCCACCCGGCGGGAGGAGGGTAATGAGCAGTTCTTC
CASSEPTRREEGNEQFF
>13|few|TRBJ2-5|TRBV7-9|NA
TGTGCCAGCAGCTTGACAGTTAAAGAGACCCAGTACTTC
CASSLTVKETQYF
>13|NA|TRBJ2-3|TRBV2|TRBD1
TGTGCCTCTTTACAGGGGGCCACAGATACGCAGTATTTT
CASLQGATDTQYF
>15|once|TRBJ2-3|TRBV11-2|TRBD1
TGTGCCAGCAGCTTTGGGCCACAGGGGCCAGATACGCAGTATTTT
CASSFGPQGPDTQYF
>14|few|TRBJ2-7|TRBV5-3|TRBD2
TGTGCCAGAACCCCGGGGGGGCCCCCCTACGAGCAGTACTTC
CARTPGGPPYEQYF
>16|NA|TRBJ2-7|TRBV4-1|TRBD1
TGCGCCAGCAGCCAAGAATCCGACAGGGGGCTTGGCGAGCAGTACTTC
CASSQESDRGLGEQYF
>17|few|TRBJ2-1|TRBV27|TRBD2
TGTGCCAGCAGTTTATGGGGTTTGCGGGAGGGGTACAATGAGCAGTTCTTC
CASSLWGLREGYNEQFF
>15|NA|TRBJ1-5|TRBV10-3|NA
TGTGCCATCAGTGAGGGCCAGGGAGGCAATCAGCCCCAGCATTTT
CAISEGQGGNQPQHF
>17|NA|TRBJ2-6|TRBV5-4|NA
TGTGCCAGCAGCCCGACTGGGCTACTCTCTGGGGCCAACGTCCTGACTTTC
CASSPTGLLSGANVLTF
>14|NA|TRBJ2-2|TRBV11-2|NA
TGTGCCAGCAGCTTAGGAGGGGCCGGCGGGGAGCTGTTTTTT
CASSLGGAGGELFF
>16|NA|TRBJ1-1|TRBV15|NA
TGTGCCACCAGCAGAGACTATCCAGGGCAGGGCACTGAAGCTTTCTTT
CATSRDYPGQGTEAFF
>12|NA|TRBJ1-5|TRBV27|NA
TGTGCCAGCAGTCAAAACAATCAGCCCCAGCATTTT
CASSQNNQPQHF
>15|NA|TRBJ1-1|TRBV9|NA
TGTGCCAGCAGCGCCGGGACGGATGTGAACACTGAAGCTTTCTTT
CASSAGTDVNTEAFF
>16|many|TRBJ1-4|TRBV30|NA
TGTGCCTGGAGGGACGGGAACCGCGGAACAAATGAAAAACTGTTTTTT
CAWRDGNRGTNEKLFF
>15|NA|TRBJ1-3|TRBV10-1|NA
TGCGCCAGCAGTGACCCGAGGAGCTCTGGAAACACCATATATTTT
CASSDPRSSGNTIYF
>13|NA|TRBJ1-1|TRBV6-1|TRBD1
TGTGCCAGCATACGACAGGGGGCGGCTGAAGCTTTCTTT
CASIRQGAAEAFF
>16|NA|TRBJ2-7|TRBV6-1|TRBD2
TGTGCCAGCAGTGAATGGACTAGCGGGGGCATCTACGAGCAGTACTTC
CASSEWTSGGIYEQYF
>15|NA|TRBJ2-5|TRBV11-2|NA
TGTGCCAGCAGCTTAAGCGACGGACTCCAAGAGACCCAGTACTTC
CASSLSDGLQETQYF
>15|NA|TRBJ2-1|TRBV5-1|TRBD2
TGCGCCAGCAGCTTGGCGGCGGGAGGATACAATGAGCAGTTCTTC
CASSLAAGGYNEQFF
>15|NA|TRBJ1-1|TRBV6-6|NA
TGTGCCAGCAGTTCACGGGGGCAGGGGTACACTGAAGCTTTCTTT
CASSSRGQGYTEAFF
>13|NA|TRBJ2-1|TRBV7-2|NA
TGTGCCAGCAGCTTAGCGCAAGTCTATGAGCAGTTCTTC
CASSLAQVYEQFF
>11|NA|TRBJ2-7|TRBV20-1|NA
TGCAGTGCTAGAGACCCGTACGAGCAGTACTTC
CSARDPYEQYF
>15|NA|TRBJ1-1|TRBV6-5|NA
TGTGCCAGCAGTTACCCCAACCGGCCAAACACTGAAGCTTTCTTT
CASSYPNRPNTEAFF
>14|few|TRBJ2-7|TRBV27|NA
TGTGCCAGCAGTTTATCCGGGATGGCCTACGAGCAGTACTTC
CASSLSGMAYEQYF
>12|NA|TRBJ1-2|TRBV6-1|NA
TGTGCCAGCAGTGATTGGAACTATGGCTACACCTTC
CASSDWNYGYTF
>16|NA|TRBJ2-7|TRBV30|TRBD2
TGTGCCTGGAGTGTACGGGCTAGCGGGAGTATCTACGAGCAGTACTTC
CAWSVRASGSIYEQYF
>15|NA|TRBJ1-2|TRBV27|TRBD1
TGTGCCAGCAGTCTAAGGAGGGACAGGGGATTCCTTCTCACCTTC
CASSLRRDRGFLLTF
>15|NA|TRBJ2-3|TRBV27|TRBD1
TGTGCCAGCAGTCGGACAGGGGGCATTAAGGATACGCAGTATTTT
CASSRTGGIKDTQYF
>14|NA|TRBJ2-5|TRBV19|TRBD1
TGTGCCAGTAGGGAGACAGGGGTGCGAGAGACCCAGTACTTC
CASRETGVRETQYF
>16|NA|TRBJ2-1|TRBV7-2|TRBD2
TGTGCCAGCAGCTTAGTATGGACTAGCGGGGGCAATGAGCAGTTCTTC
CASSLVWTSGGNEQFF
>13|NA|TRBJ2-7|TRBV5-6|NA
TGTGCCAGCAGCTTATTACTAGCTAACGAGCAGTACTTC
CASSLLLANEQYF